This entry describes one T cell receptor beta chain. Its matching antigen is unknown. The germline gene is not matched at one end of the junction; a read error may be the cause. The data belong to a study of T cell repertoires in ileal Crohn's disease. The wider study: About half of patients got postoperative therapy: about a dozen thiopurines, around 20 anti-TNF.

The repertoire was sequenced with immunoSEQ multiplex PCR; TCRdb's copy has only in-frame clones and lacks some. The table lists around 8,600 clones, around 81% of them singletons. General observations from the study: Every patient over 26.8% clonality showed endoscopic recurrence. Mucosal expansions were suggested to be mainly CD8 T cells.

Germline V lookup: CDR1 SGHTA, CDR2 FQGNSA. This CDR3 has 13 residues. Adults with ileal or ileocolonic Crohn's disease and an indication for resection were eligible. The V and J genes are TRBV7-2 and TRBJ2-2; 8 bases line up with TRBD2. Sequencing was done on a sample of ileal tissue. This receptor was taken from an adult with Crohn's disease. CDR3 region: CASSLAGPGELFF. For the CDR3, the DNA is TGTGCCAGCAGCCTAGCGGGCCCCGGGGAGCTGTTTTTT.